The source of this T cell receptor beta chain is a study of beta chain features in type 1 diabetes. This clone was detected a few times. The study reverse transcribed the entire isolated RNA, so it sequenced expressed TCRB transcripts. Libraries were prepared by immunoSEQ multiplex PCR; TCRdb keeps only in-frame clonotypes and omits some of them. The repertoire holds almost 350,000 clones, with less than 9.5% as singletons. J was trimmed by 7 bases and V by 1 base; bases with no gene match: 7. From germline, CDR1 is SGHNT and CDR2 YENEEA. The CDR3 is made up of 16 amino acids. Material for sequencing was central memory CD4+ T cells from blood. The chain has TRBV11-3 and TRBJ2-3, with 11 bases that match TRBD2. The sequence came from a woman aged 18-35 years in good health. CDR3 sequence reads: CASSLGLTSGSHTQYF. In DNA form, the CDR3 reads TGTGCCAGCAGCTTAGGGCTCACTAGCGGGAGTCATACGCAGTATTTT.